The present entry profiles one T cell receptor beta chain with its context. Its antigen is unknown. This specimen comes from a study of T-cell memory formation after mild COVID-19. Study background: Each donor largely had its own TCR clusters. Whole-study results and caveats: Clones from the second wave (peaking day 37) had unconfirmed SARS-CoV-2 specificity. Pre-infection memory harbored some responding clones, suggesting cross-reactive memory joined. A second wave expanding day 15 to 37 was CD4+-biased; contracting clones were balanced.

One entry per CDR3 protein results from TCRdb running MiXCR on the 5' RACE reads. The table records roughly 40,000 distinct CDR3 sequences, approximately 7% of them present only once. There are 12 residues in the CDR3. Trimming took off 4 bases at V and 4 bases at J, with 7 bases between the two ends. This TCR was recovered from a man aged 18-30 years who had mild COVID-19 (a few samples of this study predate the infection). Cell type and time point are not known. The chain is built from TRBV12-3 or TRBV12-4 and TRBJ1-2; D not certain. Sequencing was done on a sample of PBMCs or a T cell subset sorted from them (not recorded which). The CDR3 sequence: CASSSGIYGYTF. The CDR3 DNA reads TGTGCCAGCAGTTCCGGGATCTATGGCTACACCTTC.